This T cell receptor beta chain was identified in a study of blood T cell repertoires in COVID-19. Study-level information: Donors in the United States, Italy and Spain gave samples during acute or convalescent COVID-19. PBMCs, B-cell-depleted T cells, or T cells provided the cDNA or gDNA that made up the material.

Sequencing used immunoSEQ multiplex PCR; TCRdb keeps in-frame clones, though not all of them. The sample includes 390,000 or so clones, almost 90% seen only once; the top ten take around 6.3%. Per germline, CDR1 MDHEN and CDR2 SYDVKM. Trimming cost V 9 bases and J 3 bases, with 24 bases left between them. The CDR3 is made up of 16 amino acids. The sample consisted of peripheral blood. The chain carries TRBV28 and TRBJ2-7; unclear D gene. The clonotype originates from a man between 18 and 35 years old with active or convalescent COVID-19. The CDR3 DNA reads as TGTGCCAGACTAAATCGCGCTTTACGAAACTTCTACGAGCAGTACTTC. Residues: CARLNRALRNFYEQYF.